This T cell receptor (beta chain) derives from a study of cytomegalovirus exposure and HLA in healthy donors. Healthy people donating bone marrow made up the donors. The PCR ran on 60 Vbeta and 13 Jbeta primers. The method was immunoSEQ multiplex PCR; TCRdb's version includes in-frame clones alone and lacks a portion of them. The sample consists of roughly 140,000 clones, 50% to 75% of them appearing once. This clone was picked up a small number of times. Its specificity is not known. CDR3 length: 15 amino acids. The germline V gene has CDR1 LGHNA and CDR2 YNFKEQ. Trimming pared 0 bases from V and 5 bases from J, leaving 13 bases between. Study-wide points: A prior analysis recorded that most TCR beta V segments were productive about 87% or about 30% of the time. Reports showed the classifier diagnosing cytomegalovirus status with high specificity and sensitivity.

The sample comprised PBMCs. The rearrangement joins TRBV4-2 to TRBJ2-5, with D perhaps matching TRBD2 (6 bases). This clonotype was sampled from a woman aged 60-75 years in good health and CMV-seropositive. DNA of the CDR3: TGTGCCAGCAGCCAAGAAGGACTACTTAGGGAGACCCAGTACTTC. Translated, it gives CASSQEGLLRETQYF.